This entry describes one TCR beta chain. Its antigen is not known. These data belong to a study of T cells after posttransplantation cyclophosphamide. The assay was immunoSEQ multiplex PCR, and TCRdb's table has in-frame clones only and misses some. Of 66,000 or so clones in the sample, around 93% are singletons; the top ten hold under 3%. Peripheral blood was collected from the related graft donor on the marrow donation day. Findings of the study overall: TRB clonality was highly associated with recipient CMV seropositivity and reactivation.

V lost 2 bases and J lost 1, with 8 bases in between. The germline CDR1 and CDR2 sequences are MNHNS and SASEGT. The CDR3 has 14 residues. The gene calls are TRBV6-1 and TRBJ1-1; tentative D call: TRBD1 (5 bases). Sequencing was done on a sample of PBMCs. This clonotype was sampled from a woman aged 30 to 39 in good health and a related stem cell transplant donor. The CDR3 sequence is CASSEHQGNTEAFF. The CDR3 DNA sequence: TGTGCCAGCAGTGAACATCAGGGGAACACTGAAGCTTTCTTT.